What follows is one T cell receptor beta chain and its context. Sequencing was performed with immunoSEQ multiplex PCR; in TCRdb, only in-frame clones are kept and a portion is missing. The repertoire holds about 94,000 clones, more than 70% seen once, with 7% to 9% in the top ten. The data originate from a study of blood T cell repertoires in COVID-19. The sample taken for sequencing was peripheral blood. This TCR was recovered from a human donor with acute or convalescent COVID-19. The donor label of this sample is uncertain.

CDR3 sequence: CATGGNEETQYF. The CDR3 nucleotides read TGTGCCACAGGGGGAAATGAGGAGACCCAGTACTTC. This sequence joins TRBV2 and TRBJ2-5, with 7 bases matching TRBD1. The CDR3 runs to 12 residues. With 10 bases clipped from V and 5 bases from J, the junction kept 7 bases outside the gene matches. CDR1 and CDR2 from the germline V gene are SNHLY and FYNNEI.